The 30 T cell receptor beta chains below were found in one sample sequenced in a study of shared clonotypes between healthy human individuals. Produced via immunoSEQ multiplex PCR; TCRdb's table is partial and in-frame only. The sample holds some 200,000 clones, 60% to 80% seen once. Sequences were obtained from memory CD4+ T cells sorted from blood. This sample's subset: CD45RA-negative fraction. The receptors were gathered from a man aged 25 to 45 in good health.

V and J are TRBV6-1 and TRBJ2-1; D not certain. V was pared by 7 bases and J by 10 bases, with 8 bases between. This CDR3 is built from 10 residues. Germline-derived CDR1 and CDR2 are MNHNS and SASEGT. CDR3 in DNA: TGTGCCAGCACTGGGTACGAGCAGTTCTTC. Translated: CASTGYEQFF.

This clone has more than one count but fewer than ten. The rearrangement uses TRBV20-1 and TRBJ1-2; D not resolved. CDR3 length: 10 amino acids. The germline V gene has CDR1 DFQATT and CDR2 SNEGSKA (reference sequence). The germline V and J ends were trimmed by 4 bases and 7 bases, with 7 bases remaining between them. This chain's CDR3 is CSAMDAGYTF. DNA of the CDR3: TGCAGTGCTATGGATGCTGGCTACACCTTC.

Turning to this clone: Being one base from a much bigger clone, this may be a read error. The chain couples TRBV5-8 to TRBJ1-5; 8 bases are shared with TRBD1. Germline V gene data show CDR1 as SGHTS and CDR2 as YDEGEE. The length of the CDR3 is 14 residues. Trimming took 4 bases from V and 4 from J; bases not matched to a gene: 4. This chain's CDR3 is CASSRTGINQPQHF. DNA for the CDR3: TGTGCCAGCAGCCGGACAGGGATTAATCAGCCCCAGCATTTT.

The V call is TRBV6-1, the J call TRBJ1-2; D unresolved. The V gene lost 7 bases and the J gene lost 0 bases, with 15 bases spanning the gap. The CDR3 has 15 residues. CDR1 MNHNS and CDR2 SASEGT come from the germline V gene. The CDR3 reads CASIPVTASNYGYTF. The CDR3 DNA reads TGTGCCAGCATCCCCGTCACAGCATCTAACTATGGCTACACCTTC.

The table lists this clone with a count of one. The rearrangement links TRBV28 to TRBJ1-2, with 8 bases that match TRBD1. Trimming took 5 bases from V and 4 from J; bases not matched to a gene: 6. The CDR3 runs 14 residues. Germline CDR1 is MDHEN and CDR2 is SYDVKM. The CDR3 DNA reads TGTGCCAGCAGTCCCCAGGGGGCCCTCTATGGCTACACCTTC. Amino acid sequence: CASSPQGALYGYTF.

CDR3 nucleotides: TGCGCCAGCAGCCACGGACAGGGTTGGGACACCGGGGAGCTGTTTTTT. It yields the protein CASSHGQGWDTGELFF. The J gene is TRBJ2-2, the V gene TRBV5-1; TRBD1 agrees at 8 bases. Germline V gene sequence: CDR1 SGHRS, CDR2 YFSETQ. The junction had 8 bases not matched to a gene; V was cut back by 4 bases and J by 3 bases. The CDR3 loop spans 16 amino acids.

The chain is built from TRBV28 and TRBJ2-7; either TRBD1 or TRBD2 may supply D (5 bases each). The CDR3 totals 13 residues. Trimming shortened V by 8 bases and J by 3 bases, and 14 bases separated the two germline ends. The V gene's germline CDR1 is MDHEN and CDR2 SYDVKM. The CDR3 reads CASGRDGNYEQYF. DNA of the CDR3: TGTGCCAGCGGACGGGACGGAAACTACGAGCAGTACTTC.

This chain links TRBV15 with TRBJ2-1; no clear D. The CDR3 runs to 17 residues. Trimming removed 0 bases at V and 4 bases at J, with 16 bases between. Germline V CDR1 and CDR2: LNHNV, YYDKDF (reference sequence). The CDR3 DNA follows: TGTGCCACCAGCAGAGAAACAGCCGGAGAATTTTACAATGAGCAGTTCTTC. Amino acids: CATSRETAGEFYNEQFF.

The CDR3 sequence is CSADGDRGGEKLFF. The CDR3 DNA reads as TGCAGCGCCGATGGGGACAGGGGAGGCGAAAAACTGTTTTTT. The chain links TRBV29-1 to TRBJ1-4; 10 nucleotides line up with TRBD1. CDR1 SQVTM and CDR2 ANQGSEA come from the germline V gene. This CDR3 has 14 residues. Trimming removed 7 bases from V and 8 bases from J; junction bases left unmatched: 10.

The rearrangement links TRBV14 to TRBJ1-1, with a weak D call TRBD1 (5 bases). V lost 4 bases, J lost 7 bases, and 13 bases lay in between. The germline V gene has CDR1 SGHDN and CDR2 FVKESK. This CDR3 has 13 amino acids. CDR3 loop: CASSPKIGGEAFF. In DNA form, the CDR3 reads TGTGCCAGCAGCCCCAAGATCGGGGGTGAAGCTTTCTTT.

This clone occurred a few times. V usage is TRBV6-5 and J usage is TRBJ2-2, with D perhaps TRBD1 (5 bases). V dropped 8 bases and J dropped 6 bases, with 16 bases sitting between them. The CDR3 is 14 amino acids. CDR1 MNHEY and CDR2 SVGAGI come from the germline V gene. The CDR3 nucleotides are TGTGCCAGCGAAAGGGGCCTACGTTCCGGGGAGCTGTTTTTT. It translates to CASERGLRSGELFF.

The chain has TRBV4-3 and TRBJ2-3; D tentatively reads TRBD1 or TRBD2 (6 bases each). Trimming cost V 4 bases and J 1 base, with 12 bases left between them. This CDR3 is 15 amino acids long. CDR1 and CDR2 from the germline V gene are LGHNA and YSLEER. The CDR3 bases are TGCGCCAGCAGCCCGGGGGCAGAGGGCACAGATACGCAGTATTTT. Translation gives CASSPGAEGTDTQYF.

The chain recombines TRBV9 with TRBJ2-1; 12 bases match TRBD2. The CDR3 runs to 16 residues. V dropped 2 bases and J dropped 8; count of bases not matched to a gene: 8. Germline values: CDR1 SGDLS, CDR2 YYNGEE. CDR3: CASSVGLAGSGYEQFF. DNA for the CDR3: TGTGCCAGCAGCGTCGGACTAGCGGGAAGTGGGTATGAGCAGTTCTTC.

This clone was observed once. This sequence joins TRBV7-2 and TRBJ2-1; 7 bases are a match to TRBD1. The CDR3 loop spans 14 amino acids. The ends lost 5 bases at V and 9 bases at J; junction bases unmatched: 10. Germline values: CDR1 SGHTA, CDR2 FQGNSA. The CDR3 bases are TGTGCCAGCAGCGCCTCGACAGGGTACGGTGAGCAGTTCTTC. Its translation: CASSASTGYGEQFF.

This sequence joins TRBV5-1 and TRBJ2-3; D call uncertain. This CDR3 is 14 amino acids long. V dropped 0 bases and J dropped 0 bases, with 5 bases sitting between them. Germline V gives CDR1 SGHRS, CDR2 YFSETQ. For the CDR3, the DNA is TGCGCCAGCAGCTTGGGGGCTAGCACAGATACGCAGTATTTT. It translates to CASSLGASTDTQYF.

This clone showed up just a few times. This chain uses TRBV5-1 with TRBJ2-2; 10 nucleotides match TRBD1. The germline V gene has CDR1 SGHRS and CDR2 YFSETQ. The CDR3 covers 16 residues. V shed 5 bases, J shed 4 bases, and the junction held 8 bases outside the gene matches. In DNA form, the CDR3 reads TGCGCCAGCAGGCACGGCCGGACAGGGGGCACCGGGGAGCTGTTTTTT. Translating gives CASRHGRTGGTGELFF.

The chain employs TRBV4-3 and TRBJ2-1; D unresolved. V was shortened by 1 base and J by 3 bases, with 10 bases between the two germline ends. Germline V lookup: CDR1 LGHNA, CDR2 YSLEER. The CDR3 extends over 15 amino acids. This CDR3 reads CASSQAVVGYNEQFF. CDR3 in DNA: TGCGCCAGCAGCCAAGCGGTAGTGGGCTACAATGAGCAGTTCTTC.

In its sample, this clone was seen once. The same CDR3 arises from other DNA sequences in this sample as well. The CDR3: CASSLARDTQYF. The DNA for the CDR3 is TGCGCCAGCAGCTTGGCTCGAGATACGCAGTATTTT. This chain connects TRBV5-1 to TRBJ2-3; D unclear. Germline V lookup: CDR1 SGHRS, CDR2 YFSETQ. Trimming left V 0 bases short and J 5 bases short, with 4 bases between. The CDR3 has 12 amino acids. The full variable domain, completed using reference TRBV5-1 and TRBJ2-3, is KAGVTQTPRYLIKTRGQQVTLSCSPISGHRSVSWYQQTPGQGLQFLFEYFSETQRNKGNFPGRFSGRQFSNSRSEMNVSTLELGDSALYLCASSLARDTQYFGPGTRLTVL.

Only one count was recorded for this clone. The J gene is TRBJ2-1, the V gene TRBV27; D possibly corresponds to TRBD2 (5 bases). CDR1 and CDR2 (germline): MNHEY, SMNVEV (reference sequence). The germline V and J ends were trimmed by 3 bases and 5 bases, with 11 bases remaining between them. The length of the CDR3 is 14 residues. CDR3 amino acids: CASSFNGGDNEQFF. The DNA of the CDR3 is TGTGCCAGCAGTTTCAATGGAGGAGACAATGAGCAGTTCTTC.

The chain employs TRBV10-3 and TRBJ2-1, with TRBD2 matching over 8 bases. There are 16 residues in the CDR3. The trim removed 2 bases at V and 6 bases at J, leaving 9 bases unmatched. Germline CDR1 ENHRY, CDR2 SYGVKD. The CDR3 sequence: CAISEGVAGSGNEQFF. CDR3 bases: TGTGCCATCAGTGAGGGGGTAGCGGGGTCGGGCAATGAGCAGTTCTTC.

The chain joins TRBV18 to TRBJ1-3, with 12 nucleotides matching TRBD1. Unmatched junction bases numbered 7, after V lost 3 bases and J lost 4 bases. The germline V gene encodes CDR1 KGHSH and CDR2 LQKENI. The CDR3 runs to 17 residues. Here the CDR3 DNA reads TGTGCCAGCTCACCTGCGGGACAGGGGGCTATCGGAAACACCATATATTTT. Protein: CASSPAGQGAIGNTIYF.

The sample holds one count of this clone. CDR3 in amino acids: CATSRQGYATNEKLFF. The DNA of the CDR3 is TGTGCCACCAGCAGACAAGGATATGCAACTAATGAAAAACTGTTTTTT. V is TRBV15 and J is TRBJ1-4; no clear D. The CDR3 has 16 amino acids. The germline CDR1 and CDR2 sequences are LNHNV and YYDKDF (reference sequence). V was clipped by 2 bases and J by 0 bases, with 10 bases between them.

DNA of the CDR3: TGTGCCAGCAGCCAAGTCTGGGGGCTCGGCGGGGAGCTGTTTTTT. Its translation is CASSQVWGLGGELFF. The genes are TRBV14 and TRBJ2-2, with D tentatively TRBD1 (6 bases). Trimming cost V 1 base and J 7 bases, with 13 bases left between them. The germline V gene encodes CDR1 SGHDN and CDR2 FVKESK. This CDR3 is built from 15 residues.

The V call is TRBV28, the J call TRBJ1-5; D is unresolved. CDR3 length: 14 residues. The germline V gene has CDR1 MDHEN and CDR2 SYDVKM. V lost 7 bases to trimming and J lost 0 bases, with 10 bases between them. This CDR3 reads CASTPPYSNQPQHF. CDR3 nucleotides: TGTGCCAGCACGCCACCCTATAGCAATCAGCCCCAGCATTTT. The full variable domain, with the rest looked up from reference TRBV28 and TRBJ1-5, is DVKVTQSSRYLVKRTGEKVFLECVQDMDHENMFWYRQDPGLGLRLIYFSYDVKMKEKGDIPEGYSVSREKKERFSLILESASTNQTSMYLCASTPPYSNQPQHFGDGTRLSIL.

The rearrangement uses TRBV9 and TRBJ2-5; TRBD2 is a possible D gene (6 bases). Germline CDR1 is SGDLS and CDR2 is YYNGEE. Trimming left V 0 bases short and J 2 bases short, with 11 bases between. This CDR3 comprises 15 residues. The CDR3 DNA reads TGTGCCAGCAGCGTAGGAGCAGGACTACAAGAGACCCAGTACTTC. The encoded protein is CASSVGAGLQETQYF. Complete variable domain (other parts from reference TRBV9 and TRBJ2-5): DSGVTQTPKHLITATGQRVTLRCSPRSGDLSVYWYQQSLDQGLQFLIQYYNGEERAKGNILERFSAQQFPDLHSELNLSSLELGDSALYFCASSVGAGLQETQYFGPGTRLLVL.

The chain carries TRBV7-9 and TRBJ2-1; D ambiguous. V lost 4 bases, J lost 6 bases, and 16 bases lay in between. This CDR3 has 15 residues. The germline V gene has CDR1 SEHNR and CDR2 FQNEAQ (reference sequence). As DNA, the CDR3 is TGTGCCAGCAGCTCCCGGGTAGCCTCTTCCAATGAGCAGTTCTTC. It encodes CASSSRVASSNEQFF. The entire variable domain, with the rest obtained from reference TRBV7-9 and TRBJ2-1, is as follows: DTGVSQNPRHKITKRGQNVTFRCDPISEHNRLYWYRQTLGQGPEFLTYFQNEAQLEKSRLLSDRFSAERPKGSFSTLEIQRTEQGDSAMYLCASSSRVASSNEQFFGPGTRLTVL.

V is TRBV15 and J is TRBJ1-4; D remains ambiguous. The CDR3 spans 14 residues. V was shortened by 5 bases and J by 8 bases, with 15 bases between the two germline ends. Germline V gene lookup returns CDR1 LNHNV and CDR2 YYDKDF (reference sequence). CDR3 DNA sequence: TGTGCCACCAGCTGGCGAACTACGGGGGAAAAACTGTTTTTT. Protein product: CATSWRTTGEKLFF.

The chain employs TRBV15 and TRBJ1-5; D gene unclear. The V and J ends lost 5 bases and 3 bases respectively, with 17 bases between them. Germline V gene lookup returns CDR1 LNHNV and CDR2 YYDKDF (reference sequence). This CDR3 comprises 16 residues. The chain's CDR3 is CATSVGGLADNQPQHF. CDR3 nucleotide sequence: TGTGCCACCAGCGTCGGAGGTCTTGCGGACAATCAGCCCCAGCATTTT.

This clone was seen more than once but under ten times. The rearrangement joins TRBV6-4 to TRBJ1-3; 10 nucleotides line up with TRBD1. V lost 6 bases, J lost 0 bases, and 11 bases stayed unmatched. Per the germline V gene, CDR1 is MRHNA and CDR2 is SNTAGT. The CDR3 runs 18 residues. CDR3: CASSPKPGQGNSGNTIYF. CDR3 sequence (DNA): TGTGCCAGCAGCCCTAAACCGGGACAGGGGAACTCTGGAAACACCATATATTTT.

The V gene is TRBV19, the J gene TRBJ1-1; the D is unclear. In germline, CDR1 is LNHDA, CDR2 SQIVND (reference sequence). The CDR3 covers 12 residues. The ends were cut back, 7 bases at V and 8 bases at J, with 14 bases in the middle. The CDR3 protein is CASTPGPGEAFF. CDR3 nucleotides: TGTGCCAGTACCCCCGGGCCTGGAGAAGCTTTCTTT.